These 15 T cell receptor beta chains were all obtained from the same sample, sequenced in a study of shared clonotypes between healthy human individuals. Repertoires were generated with immunoSEQ multiplex PCR, while TCRdb's copy carries only in-frame clones and drops some. The repertoire holds 980,000 or so clones, approximately 76% seen once, with nearly 1.5% in the top ten. The sequencing sample was made of memory CD4+ T cells sorted from blood. Subset defined: CD45RA-negative fraction. These receptors all stem from a man younger than 35 in good health.

This chain links TRBV7-9 with TRBJ2-1, with 7 bases aligning to TRBD1. The ends lost 1 base at V and 6 bases at J; junction bases unmatched: 9. The CDR3 spans 16 residues. Germline V CDR1 and CDR2: SEHNR, FQNEAQ (reference sequence). The CDR3 nucleotides read TGTGCCAGCAGCTTAGAGCCAGGGGGTTTCGCCAATGAGCAGTTCTTC. Residues: CASSLEPGGFANEQFF. The variable domain in full, with the rest retrieved from reference TRBV7-9 and TRBJ2-1, is DTGVSQNPRHKITKRGQNVTFRCDPISEHNRLYWYRQTLGQGPEFLTYFQNEAQLEKSRLLSDRFSAERPKGSFSTLEIQRTEQGDSAMYLCASSLEPGGFANEQFFGPGTRLTVL.

In the case of this clone: A read error may explain this, as a much larger clone is one base away. This chain uses TRBV10-2 with TRBJ2-7, with TRBD2 identical over 11 bases. Germline loops: CDR1 WSHSY, CDR2 SAAADI. The CDR3 has 15 amino acids. The junction had 4 bases not matched to a gene; V was cut back by 6 bases and J by 0 bases. CDR3 DNA: TGCGCCAGCAGCCCGGGACTAGCGGACTCCTACGAGCAGTACTTC. This gives the protein CASSPGLADSYEQYF.

The J gene is TRBJ2-3, the V gene TRBV10-1, with D tentatively TRBD2 (5 bases). The CDR3 has 14 residues. Germline loops: CDR1 WNHNN, CDR2 SYGVQD (reference sequence). V was trimmed by 3 bases and J by 4 bases, leaving 11 bases between them. As DNA, the CDR3 is TGCGCCAGCAGTGATCTATGGGGAGCAGATACGCAGTATTTT. This gives the protein CASSDLWGADTQYF.

The chain has TRBV7-9 and TRBJ2-2; a possible D gene is TRBD2 (5 bases). The V end lost 5 bases, the J end lost 6 bases, and 16 bases lay between the germline ends. The CDR3 has 15 residues. Looked up from germline, CDR1 is SEHNR and CDR2 is FQNEAQ (reference sequence). The CDR3 is CASSPDGVTAGELFF. The DNA for the CDR3 is TGTGCCAGCAGCCCGGACGGGGTTACGGCCGGGGAGCTGTTTTTT.

J is TRBJ1-6 and V is TRBV5-1; tentatively, D is TRBD1 (5 bases). The CDR3 extends over 16 amino acids. The V end was cut by 4 bases, the J end by 7 bases, with 18 bases between. Germline values: CDR1 SGHRS, CDR2 YFSETQ. CDR3: CASSPRGPGTNSPLHF. In nucleotides, the CDR3 is TGCGCCAGCAGCCCCAGAGGCCCAGGGACGAATTCACCCCTCCACTTT.

As concerns this clone: A single base is all that separates this from a far larger clone, so a read error is likely. The CDR3 DNA sequence: TGTGCCAGCAGCGGGGACACCGGGGAGCTGTTTTTT. Translated: CASSGDTGELFF. The chain links TRBV11-2 to TRBJ2-2; D gene ambiguous. CDR1 is SGHAT and CDR2 is FQNNGV in the germline V gene. Trimming cost V 5 bases and J 3 bases, with 4 bases left between them. This CDR3 contains 12 residues.

This clone was counted a single time. For the CDR3, the DNA is TGTGCCAGCAGCTTAGCATCGGCTTCCGGCTCACCCCTCCACTTT. Encoded protein: CASSLASASGSPLHF. J is TRBJ1-6 and V is TRBV7-9; D gene ambiguous. Germline-derived CDR1 and CDR2 are SEHNR and FQNEAQ (reference sequence). This CDR3 is built from 15 residues. Trimming stripped 0 bases from V and 10 bases from J, with 13 bases between.

The chain joins TRBV11-3 to TRBJ2-7, with D possibly being TRBD1 (6 bases). Germline V gene sequence: CDR1 SGHNT, CDR2 YENEEA. V dropped 11 bases and J dropped 2 bases, with 16 bases sitting between them. The CDR3 covers 13 residues. The CDR3 bases are TGTGCCTCAAGCGCAGGGGCTGCCTACGAGCAGTACTTC. Its protein product is CASSAGAAYEQYF.

The CDR3 DNA sequence: TGCAGCGTTGCGGAGACAAGTAATTCACCCCTCCACTTT. Translated, it gives CSVAETSNSPLHF. V and J are TRBV29-1 and TRBJ1-6; D not resolved. The V gene lost 4 bases and the J gene lost 6 bases, with 10 bases spanning the gap. The CDR3 consists of 13 residues. Per germline, CDR1 SQVTM and CDR2 ANQGSEA.

This clone has a single count. The gene calls are TRBV2 and TRBJ1-1; 9 nucleotides line up with TRBD1. CDR3 length equals 19 residues. Germline CDR1 and CDR2: SNHLY and FYNNEI. J lost 1 base, V lost 1 base, and 13 bases had no gene match. In DNA, the CDR3 is TGTGCCAGCAGTGAAGGATTTTCGAGGGGGACAGGGACGAACACTGAAGCTTTCTTT. This gives the protein CASSEGFSRGTGTNTEAFF.

The genes are TRBV18 and TRBJ1-4, with a tentative D call TRBD1 (6 bases). This CDR3 is built from 14 residues. Germline V gives CDR1 KGHSH, CDR2 LQKENI. Trimming stripped 3 bases from V and 8 bases from J, with 13 bases between. CDR3 in DNA: TGTGCCAGCTCACCGGGGGCAGGGTTGGAAAAACTGTTTTTT. Translation: CASSPGAGLEKLFF.

The sample holds a few counts of this clone. The V call is TRBV7-9, the J call TRBJ1-2; no clear D gene. CDR1 is SEHNR, CDR2 FQNEAQ, per germline (reference sequence). There are 12 residues in the CDR3. V was trimmed by 1 base and J by 6 bases, leaving 6 bases between them. CDR3 residues: CASSLVANGYTF. The CDR3 coding sequence is TGTGCCAGCAGCTTAGTAGCAAATGGCTACACCTTC.

The gene calls are TRBV19 and TRBJ2-5, with 7 bases identical to TRBD1. CDR1 and CDR2 from the germline V gene are LNHDA and SQIVND (reference sequence). There are 14 residues in the CDR3. The V gene end was trimmed by 5 bases and the J gene end by 1 base; junction bases not matched to a gene: 4. Written as DNA, the CDR3 is TGTGCCAGTAGTTCCCGACAGGGCCAAGAGACCCAGTACTTC. Translated, it gives CASSSRQGQETQYF.

On this clone itself: This sample includes further DNA sequences coding for the same CDR3. This rearrangement joins TRBV10-3 to TRBJ1-4; possible D gene TRBD1, 6 bases. The CDR3 runs to 15 residues. The V gene's germline CDR1 is ENHRY and CDR2 SYGVKD. V lost 0 bases and J lost 3, with 8 bases in between. CDR3 in DNA: TGTGCCATCAGTGAGTCAGGGGGTTCTAATGAAAAACTGTTTTTT. Translated, it gives CAISESGGSNEKLFF.

This chain links TRBV20-1 with TRBJ2-7; D remains ambiguous. Looked up from germline, CDR1 is DFQATT and CDR2 is SNEGSKA (reference sequence). The CDR3 has 11 residues. Trimming removed 3 bases at V and 2 bases at J, with 5 bases between. DNA of the CDR3: TGCAGTGCTAGCCCGGCCTACGAGCAGTACTTC. Residues: CSASPAYEQYF.